This TCR beta chain was documented in a study of blood T cell repertoires in COVID-19. Overall study context: Samples taken during acute and convalescent COVID-19 were collected in the United States, Italy and Spain. PBMCs, B-cell-depleted T cells, or T cells provided the cDNA or gDNA that made up the material.

Germline V gene data show CDR1 as MNHEY and CDR2 as SVGAGI. V shed 11 bases and J shed 7 bases, with 15 bases lying between them. The CDR3 has 13 residues. Profiled with immunoSEQ multiplex PCR; TCRdb holds only in-frame clones, not every one. Of 350,000 to 400,000 clones listed, 80% to 90% are singletons. Seattle patients were enrolled during active infection and followed longitudinally. The chain employs TRBV6-5 and TRBJ1-6; tentative D call: TRBD1 (5 bases). The sample consisted of peripheral blood. The TCR was taken from a woman aged 60 to 75 with COVID-19, enrolled during active disease. This CDR3 reads CASGGGQNSPLHF. The CDR3 DNA is TGTGCCTCCGGGGGGGGTCAGAATTCACCCCTCCACTTT.